This passage covers 15 T cell receptor beta chains from one sample sequenced in a study of T cell clonotyping in hematopoietic cell transplantation. Time point denoted: recipient sample about 28 days before transplant, after cytoreduction. Here immunoSEQ multiplex PCR was the method, and the copy in TCRdb shows in-frame clones only, minus some. The data hold 15,000 to 20,000 clones, with about 72% observed a single time. The starting material was peripheral blood mononuclear cells, obtained before stem cell transplant. Receptor source: a man in his sixties with acute myeloid leukemia. Some clones in this sample may be carry-over from other donors' samples.

The V gene is TRBV11-2, the J gene TRBJ1-3; the D gene is possibly TRBD1 (5 bases). There are 15 residues in the CDR3. The V end lost 3 bases, the J end lost 0 bases, and 9 bases lay between the germline ends. CDR1 SGHAT and CDR2 FQNNGV come from the germline V gene. This chain's CDR3 is CASSFAGLSGNTIYF. The DNA of the CDR3 is TGTGCCAGCAGCTTTGCGGGGCTCTCTGGAAACACCATATATTTT.

This clone showed up just once. V is TRBV4-3 and J is TRBJ2-7; possible D gene TRBD1, 7 bases. Trimming stripped 1 base from V and 7 bases from J, with 17 bases between. The CDR3 consists of 15 residues. Germline V gene lookup returns CDR1 LGHNA and CDR2 YSLEER. CDR3 sequence reads: CASSQAPGGSWEQYF. The CDR3 region has the DNA TGCGCCAGCAGCCAAGCCCCAGGGGGGTCCTGGGAGCAGTACTTC.

In this sample, this clone turned up a few times. The chain couples TRBV14 to TRBJ2-3, with a tentative D call TRBD1 (6 bases). This CDR3 region has 14 residues. V lost 4 bases, J lost 2 bases, and 10 bases lay in between. Germline CDR1 and CDR2: SGHDN and FVKESK. CDR3 bases: TGTGCCAGCAGCCGGACAGCGTACACAGATACGCAGTATTTT. Protein product: CASSRTAYTDTQYF. The whole variable domain, filled in from reference TRBV14 and TRBJ2-3, reads EAGVTQFPSHSVIEKGQTVTLRCDPISGHDNLYWYRRVMGKEIKFLLHFVKESKQDESGMPNNRFLAERTGGTYSTLKVQPAELEDSGVYFCASSRTAYTDTQYFGPGTRLTVL.

This chain links TRBV6-6 with TRBJ2-2, with D possibly being TRBD2 (7 bases). The CDR3 is 14 amino acids. V lost 6 bases to trimming and J lost 9 bases, with 17 bases between them. Germline V gives CDR1 MNHNY, CDR2 SVGAGI (reference sequence). The CDR3 sequence: CASSYTGRAWELFF. The CDR3 nucleotides are TGTGCCAGCAGCTATACAGGGAGGGCGTGGGAGCTGTTTTTT.

This chain links TRBV4-1 with TRBJ2-7, with 7 bases that match TRBD2. V trimming: 1 base; J trimming: 12 bases; junction bases outside the gene matches: 9. This CDR3 has 13 amino acids. CDR1 is MGHRA, CDR2 YSYEKL, per germline. The CDR3: CASSQVAGTESYF. The CDR3 DNA sequence: TGCGCCAGCAGCCAAGTAGCGGGTACTGAGTCGTACTTC.

The chain uses TRBV6-5 and TRBJ1-2, with D perhaps TRBD1 (6 bases). The CDR3 is 14 amino acids. The V gene lost 8 bases and the J gene lost 3 bases, with 16 bases spanning the gap. CDR1 is MNHEY and CDR2 is SVGAGI in the germline V gene. The CDR3 protein is CASHKGRGYYGYTF. CDR3 sequence (DNA): TGTGCCAGCCACAAAGGGAGGGGGTACTATGGCTACACCTTC.

V is TRBV6-5 and J is TRBJ1-1, with 7 nucleotides matching TRBD1. Germline-derived CDR1 and CDR2 are MNHEY and SVGAGI. The ends lost 8 bases at V and 1 base at J; junction bases unmatched: 7. The CDR3 has 14 amino acids. The CDR3 loop is CASLSDRTNTEAFF. The CDR3 DNA sequence: TGTGCCAGCCTATCGGACAGGACGAACACTGAAGCTTTCTTT.

The chain uses TRBV15 and TRBJ1-5; D may be TRBD1 (5 bases). V was trimmed by 0 bases and J by 4 bases, leaving 19 bases between them. The germline V gene has CDR1 LNHNV and CDR2 YYDKDF (reference sequence). The CDR3 runs 18 residues. CDR3 DNA sequence: TGTGCCACCAGCAGAGACAGCAATACAGGCTCCGGGAATCAGCCCCAGCATTTT. This encodes CATSRDSNTGSGNQPQHF.

The chain uses TRBV6-5 and TRBJ2-1; 12 nucleotides match TRBD2. V trimming: 7 bases; J trimming: 2 bases; junction bases outside the gene matches: 3. The CDR3 sequence is 15 residues long. Looked up from germline, CDR1 is MNHEY and CDR2 is SVGAGI. CDR3 sequence: CASTSGGAAYNEQFF. The DNA of the CDR3 is TGTGCCAGCACTAGCGGGGGGGCAGCCTACAATGAGCAGTTCTTC.

This clone showed up just a few times. The chain joins TRBV7-2 to TRBJ2-5; D is unclear. The V and J ends lost 3 bases and 5 bases respectively, with 13 bases between them. The CDR3 contains 14 residues. Germline V gene sequence: CDR1 SGHTA, CDR2 FQGNSA. This CDR3 reads CASSFQGLWETQYF. CDR3 in DNA: TGTGCCAGCAGCTTTCAAGGGCTGTGGGAGACCCAGTACTTC.

This chain connects TRBV5-4 to TRBJ2-5, with 10 bases lining up with TRBD2. Per germline, CDR1 SGHNT and CDR2 YYREEE (reference sequence). The CDR3 is 20 amino acids. V dropped 3 bases and J dropped 1; count of bases not matched to a gene: 18. Here the CDR3 reads CASSSQTPNFLAGVQETQYF. The DNA for the CDR3 is TGTGCCAGCAGCTCTCAAACCCCTAACTTCCTAGCGGGGGTCCAAGAGACCCAGTACTTC.

The genes are TRBV4-3 and TRBJ2-7; unclear D gene. Germline V gene lookup returns CDR1 LGHNA and CDR2 YSLEER. The ends were cut back, 0 bases at V and 3 bases at J, with 9 bases in the middle. The CDR3 spans 14 residues. CDR3 residues: CASSQDWPDYEQYF. The CDR3 DNA reads as TGCGCCAGCAGCCAAGATTGGCCAGACTACGAGCAGTACTTC.

The V gene is TRBV4-3, the J gene TRBJ1-5; D call uncertain. The CDR3 has 15 residues. The V gene's germline CDR1 is LGHNA and CDR2 YSLEER. Trimming took off 1 base at V and 6 bases at J, with 13 bases between the two ends. CDR3: CASSQASGVGQPQHF. The CDR3 DNA reads TGCGCCAGCAGCCAAGCCTCCGGGGTCGGTCAGCCCCAGCATTTT.

J is TRBJ1-5 and V is TRBV19; D is unresolved. The CDR3 has 13 residues. Germline CDR1 is LNHDA and CDR2 is SQIVND (reference sequence). The V gene lost 7 bases and the J gene lost 0 bases, with 7 bases spanning the gap. The CDR3 coding sequence is TGTGCCAGTAATCGGGATAGCAATCAGCCCCAGCATTTT. The encoded protein is CASNRDSNQPQHF.

The V gene is TRBV6-5, the J gene TRBJ2-7, with 7 bases lining up with TRBD1. CDR1 MNHEY and CDR2 SVGAGI come from the germline V gene. V was pared by 0 bases and J by 5 bases, with 7 bases of the junction left unmatched. This CDR3 has 15 residues. The CDR3 nucleotides are TGTGCCAGCAGTTACTCTAGGGGGCGCGGCGACGAGCAGTACTTC. Protein: CASSYSRGRGDEQYF.